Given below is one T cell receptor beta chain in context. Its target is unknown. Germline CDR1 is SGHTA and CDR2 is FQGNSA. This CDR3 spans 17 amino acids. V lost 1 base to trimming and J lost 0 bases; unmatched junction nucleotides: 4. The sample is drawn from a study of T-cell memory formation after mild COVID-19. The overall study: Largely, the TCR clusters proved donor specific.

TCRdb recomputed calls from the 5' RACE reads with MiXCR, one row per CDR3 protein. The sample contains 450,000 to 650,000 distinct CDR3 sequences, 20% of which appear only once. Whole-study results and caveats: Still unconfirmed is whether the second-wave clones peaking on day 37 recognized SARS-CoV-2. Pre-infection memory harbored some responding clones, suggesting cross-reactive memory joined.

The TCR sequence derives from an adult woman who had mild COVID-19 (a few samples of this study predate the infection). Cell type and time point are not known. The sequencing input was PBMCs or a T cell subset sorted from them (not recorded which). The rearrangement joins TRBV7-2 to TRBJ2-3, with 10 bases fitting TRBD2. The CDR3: CASSLDRTSGSTDTQYF. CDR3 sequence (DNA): TGTGCCAGCAGCTTAGATCGGACTAGCGGTAGCACAGATACGCAGTATTTT. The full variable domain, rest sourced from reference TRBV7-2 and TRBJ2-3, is GAGVSQSPSNKVTEKGKDVELRCDPISGHTALYWYRQSLGQGLEFLIYFQGNSAPDKSGLPSDRFSAERTGGSVSTLTIQRTQQEDSAVYLCASSLDRTSGSTDTQYFGPGTRLTVL.